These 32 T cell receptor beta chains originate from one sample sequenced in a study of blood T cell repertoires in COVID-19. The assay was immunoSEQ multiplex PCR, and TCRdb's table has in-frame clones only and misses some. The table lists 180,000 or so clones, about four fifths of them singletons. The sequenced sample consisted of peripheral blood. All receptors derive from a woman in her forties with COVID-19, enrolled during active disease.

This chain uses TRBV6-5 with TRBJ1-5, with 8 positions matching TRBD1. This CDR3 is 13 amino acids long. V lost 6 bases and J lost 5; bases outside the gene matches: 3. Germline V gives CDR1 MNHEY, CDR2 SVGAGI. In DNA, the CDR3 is TGTGCCAGCAGCGACAGGGGACATCAGCCCCAGCATTTT. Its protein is CASSDRGHQPQHF.

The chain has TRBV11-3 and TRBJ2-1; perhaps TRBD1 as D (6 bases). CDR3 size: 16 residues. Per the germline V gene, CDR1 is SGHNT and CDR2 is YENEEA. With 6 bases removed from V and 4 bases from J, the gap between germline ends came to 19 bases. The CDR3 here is CASSPQGSGEYNEQFF. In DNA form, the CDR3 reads TGTGCCAGCAGTCCTCAGGGGAGTGGGGAGTACAATGAGCAGTTCTTC.

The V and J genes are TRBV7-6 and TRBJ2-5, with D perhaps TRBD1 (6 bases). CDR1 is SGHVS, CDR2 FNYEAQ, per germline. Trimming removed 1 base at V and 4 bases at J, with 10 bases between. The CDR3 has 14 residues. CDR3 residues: CASSLGVGGETQYF. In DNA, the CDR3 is TGTGCCAGCAGCTTAGGGGTAGGGGGAGAGACCCAGTACTTC.

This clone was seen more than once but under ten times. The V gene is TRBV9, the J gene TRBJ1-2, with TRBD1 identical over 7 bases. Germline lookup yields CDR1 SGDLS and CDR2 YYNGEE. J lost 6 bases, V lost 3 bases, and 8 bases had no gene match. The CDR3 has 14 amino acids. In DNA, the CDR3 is TGTGCCAGCAGCGGATCCGGGACAGCGAATGGCTACACCTTC. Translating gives CASSGSGTANGYTF.

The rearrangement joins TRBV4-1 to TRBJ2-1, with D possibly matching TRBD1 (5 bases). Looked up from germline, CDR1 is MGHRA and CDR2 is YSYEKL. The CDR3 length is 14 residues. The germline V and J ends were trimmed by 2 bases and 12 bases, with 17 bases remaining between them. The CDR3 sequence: CASSQRRGYDGQFF. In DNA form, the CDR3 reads TGCGCCAGCAGCCAACGTAGGGGTTATGATGGGCAGTTCTTC.

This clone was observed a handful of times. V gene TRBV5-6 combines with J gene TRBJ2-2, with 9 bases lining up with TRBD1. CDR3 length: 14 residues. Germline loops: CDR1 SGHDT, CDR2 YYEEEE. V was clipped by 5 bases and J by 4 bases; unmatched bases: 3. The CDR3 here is CASRRTGATGELFF. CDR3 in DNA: TGTGCCAGCAGGAGGACAGGGGCCACCGGGGAGCTGTTTTTT.

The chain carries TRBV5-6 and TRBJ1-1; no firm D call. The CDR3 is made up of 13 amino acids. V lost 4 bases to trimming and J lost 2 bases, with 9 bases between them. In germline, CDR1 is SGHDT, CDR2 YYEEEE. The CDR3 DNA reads TGTGCCAGCAGCGCTGGGCCCAACACTGAAGCTTTCTTT. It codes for CASSAGPNTEAFF.

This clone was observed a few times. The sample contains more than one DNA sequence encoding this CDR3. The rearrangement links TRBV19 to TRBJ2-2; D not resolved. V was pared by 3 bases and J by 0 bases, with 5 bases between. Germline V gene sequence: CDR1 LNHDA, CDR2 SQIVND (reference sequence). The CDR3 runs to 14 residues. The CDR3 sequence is CASSITANTGELFF. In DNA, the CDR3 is TGTGCCAGTAGTATTACAGCGAACACCGGGGAGCTGTTTTTT.

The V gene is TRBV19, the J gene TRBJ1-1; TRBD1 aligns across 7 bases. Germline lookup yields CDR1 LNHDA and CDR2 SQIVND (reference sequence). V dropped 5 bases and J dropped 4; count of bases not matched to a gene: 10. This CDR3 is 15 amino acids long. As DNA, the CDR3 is TGTGCCAGTAGTCCTAGCCAGACAGGGCCCACTGAAGCTTTCTTT. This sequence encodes CASSPSQTGPTEAFF.

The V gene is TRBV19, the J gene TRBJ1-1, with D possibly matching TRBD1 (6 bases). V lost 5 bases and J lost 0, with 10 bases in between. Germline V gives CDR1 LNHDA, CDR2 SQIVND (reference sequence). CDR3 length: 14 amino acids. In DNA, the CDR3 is TGTGCCAGTAGTCGGGGACACTTGAACACTGAAGCTTTCTTT. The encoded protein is CASSRGHLNTEAFF. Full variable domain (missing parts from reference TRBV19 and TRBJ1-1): DGGITQSPKYLFRKEGQNVTLSCEQNLNHDAMYWYRQDPGQGLRLIYYSQIVNDFQKGDIAEGYSVSREKKESFPLTVTSAQKNPTAFYLCASSRGHLNTEAFFGQGTRLTVV.

The CDR3 protein is CASSAPMGAGGYEQYF. The CDR3 coding sequence is TGTGCCAGCAGCGCCCCGATGGGGGCGGGGGGCTACGAGCAGTACTTC. The genes are TRBV5-6 and TRBJ2-7; 8 bases map to TRBD2. This CDR3 has 16 amino acids. Germline lookup yields CDR1 SGHDT and CDR2 YYEEEE. Trimming at V came to 4 bases and at J to 3 bases, leaving 12 bases not matched to a gene.

The chain's CDR3 is CATSALSNTGELFF. Here the CDR3 DNA reads TGTGCCACCAGTGCGCTATCGAACACCGGGGAGCTGTTTTTT. The chain uses TRBV24-1 and TRBJ2-2; D gene unclear. V dropped 5 bases and J dropped 0 bases, with 6 bases sitting between them. This CDR3 region has 14 residues. The V gene's germline CDR1 is KGHDR and CDR2 SFDVKD.

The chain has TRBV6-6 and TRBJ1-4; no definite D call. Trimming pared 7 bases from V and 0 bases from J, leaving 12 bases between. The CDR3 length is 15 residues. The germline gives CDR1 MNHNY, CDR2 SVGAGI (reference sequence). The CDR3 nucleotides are TGTGCCAGCAAAAACTCCGGGGCAACTAATGAAAAACTGTTTTTT. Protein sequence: CASKNSGATNEKLFF.

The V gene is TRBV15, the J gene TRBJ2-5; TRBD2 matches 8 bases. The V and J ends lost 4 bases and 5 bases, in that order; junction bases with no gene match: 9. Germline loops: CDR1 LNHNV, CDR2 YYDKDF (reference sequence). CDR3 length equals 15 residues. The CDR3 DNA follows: TGTGCCACCAGCAAAACTAGCGGATGGGTGGAGACCCAGTACTTC. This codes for CATSKTSGWVETQYF.

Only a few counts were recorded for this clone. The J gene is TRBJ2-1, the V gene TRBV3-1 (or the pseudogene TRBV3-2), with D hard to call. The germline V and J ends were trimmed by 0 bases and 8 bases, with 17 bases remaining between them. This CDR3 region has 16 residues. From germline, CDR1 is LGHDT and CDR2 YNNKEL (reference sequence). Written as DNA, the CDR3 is TGTGCCAGCAGCCAAGAAGGAGTAAGTTACCGAGATGAGCAGTTCTTC. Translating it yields CASSQEGVSYRDEQFF.

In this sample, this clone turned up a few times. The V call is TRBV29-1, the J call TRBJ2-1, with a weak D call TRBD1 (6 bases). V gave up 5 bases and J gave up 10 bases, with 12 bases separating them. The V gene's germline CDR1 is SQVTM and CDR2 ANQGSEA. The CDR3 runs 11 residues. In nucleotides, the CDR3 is TGCAGCGTTCCCCTAGGGGGAGAGCAGTTCTTC. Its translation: CSVPLGGEQFF.

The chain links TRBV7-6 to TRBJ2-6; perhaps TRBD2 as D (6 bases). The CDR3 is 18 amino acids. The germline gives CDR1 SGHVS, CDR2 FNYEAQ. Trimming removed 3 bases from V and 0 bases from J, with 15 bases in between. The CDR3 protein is CASSFGTRDFSGANVLTF. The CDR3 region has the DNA TGTGCCAGCAGCTTCGGGACCCGGGACTTCTCTGGGGCCAACGTCCTGACTTTC.

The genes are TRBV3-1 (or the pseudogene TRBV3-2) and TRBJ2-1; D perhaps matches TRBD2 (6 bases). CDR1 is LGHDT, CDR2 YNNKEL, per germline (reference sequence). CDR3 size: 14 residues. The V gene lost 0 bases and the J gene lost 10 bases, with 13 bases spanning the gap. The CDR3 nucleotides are TGTGCCAGCAGCCAAGATTGGGGGACTCCCGAGCAGTTCTTC. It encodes CASSQDWGTPEQFF.

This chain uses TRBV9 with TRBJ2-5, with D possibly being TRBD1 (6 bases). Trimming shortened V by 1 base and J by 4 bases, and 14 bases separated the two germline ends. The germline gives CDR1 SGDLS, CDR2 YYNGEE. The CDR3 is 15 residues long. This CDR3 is CASSVIGGAGETQYF. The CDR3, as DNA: TGTGCCAGCAGCGTAATAGGGGGAGCTGGAGAGACCCAGTACTTC.

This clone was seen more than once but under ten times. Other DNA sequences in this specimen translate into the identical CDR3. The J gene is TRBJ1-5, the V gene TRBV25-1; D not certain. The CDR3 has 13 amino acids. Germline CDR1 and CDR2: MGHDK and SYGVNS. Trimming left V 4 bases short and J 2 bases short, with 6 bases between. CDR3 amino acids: CASSVTGNQPQHF. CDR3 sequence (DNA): TGTGCCAGCAGTGTCACGGGCAATCAGCCCCAGCATTTT.

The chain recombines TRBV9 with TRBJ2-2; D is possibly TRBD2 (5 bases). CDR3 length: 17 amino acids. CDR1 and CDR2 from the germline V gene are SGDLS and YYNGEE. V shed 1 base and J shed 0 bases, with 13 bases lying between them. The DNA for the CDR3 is TGTGCCAGCAGCGTAAGTTATAGCGTAACGAACACCGGGGAGCTGTTTTTT. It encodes CASSVSYSVTNTGELFF.

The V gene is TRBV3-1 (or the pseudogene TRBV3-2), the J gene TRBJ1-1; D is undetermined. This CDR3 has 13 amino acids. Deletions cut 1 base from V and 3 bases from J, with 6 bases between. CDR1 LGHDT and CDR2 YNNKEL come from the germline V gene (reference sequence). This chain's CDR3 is CASSQGGHTEAFF. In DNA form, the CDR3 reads TGTGCCAGCAGCCAAGGAGGCCACACTGAAGCTTTCTTT.

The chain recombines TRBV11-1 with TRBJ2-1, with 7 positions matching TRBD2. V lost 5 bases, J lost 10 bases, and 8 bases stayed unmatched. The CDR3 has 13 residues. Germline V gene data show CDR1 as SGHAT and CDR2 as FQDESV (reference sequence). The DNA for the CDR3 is TGTGCCAGCAGCCCGAGGGATAGCGGGGAGCAGTTCTTC. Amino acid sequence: CASSPRDSGEQFF.

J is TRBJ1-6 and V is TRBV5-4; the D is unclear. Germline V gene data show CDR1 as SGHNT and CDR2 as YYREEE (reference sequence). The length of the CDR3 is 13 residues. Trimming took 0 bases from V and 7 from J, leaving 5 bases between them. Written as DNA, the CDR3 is TGTGCCAGCAGCTTGGGGCCCAATTCACCCCTCCACTTT. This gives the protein CASSLGPNSPLHF.

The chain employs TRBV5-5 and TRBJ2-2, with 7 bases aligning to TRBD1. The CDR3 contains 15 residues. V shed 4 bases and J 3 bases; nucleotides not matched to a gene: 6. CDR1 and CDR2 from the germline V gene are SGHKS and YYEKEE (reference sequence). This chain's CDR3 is CASSTGQIDTGELFF. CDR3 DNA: TGTGCCAGCAGCACGGGACAGATAGACACCGGGGAGCTGTTTTTT.

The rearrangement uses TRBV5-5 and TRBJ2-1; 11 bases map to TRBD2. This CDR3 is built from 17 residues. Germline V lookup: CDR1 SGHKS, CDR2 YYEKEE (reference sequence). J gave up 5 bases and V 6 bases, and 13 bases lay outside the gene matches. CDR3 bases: TGTGCCAGCACCACCGCTCAACTAGCGGGAGCCGACAATGAGCAGTTCTTC. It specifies CASTTAQLAGADNEQFF.

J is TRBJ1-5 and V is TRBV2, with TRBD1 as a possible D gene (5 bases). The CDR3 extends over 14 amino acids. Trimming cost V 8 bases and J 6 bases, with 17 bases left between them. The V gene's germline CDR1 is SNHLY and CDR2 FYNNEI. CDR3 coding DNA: TGTGCCAGCTACCTTGGGCAGGGAAGTCAGCCCCAGCATTTT. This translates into CASYLGQGSQPQHF.

As DNA, the CDR3 is TGCGCCAGCAGCCAACCGAGGGCCATTCAGTACTTC. Its protein product is CASSQPRAIQYF. The chain has TRBV4-1 and TRBJ2-4; tentative D call: TRBD2 (5 bases). V was pared by 2 bases and J by 9 bases, with 8 bases between. From germline, CDR1 is MGHRA and CDR2 YSYEKL. The CDR3 runs 12 residues.

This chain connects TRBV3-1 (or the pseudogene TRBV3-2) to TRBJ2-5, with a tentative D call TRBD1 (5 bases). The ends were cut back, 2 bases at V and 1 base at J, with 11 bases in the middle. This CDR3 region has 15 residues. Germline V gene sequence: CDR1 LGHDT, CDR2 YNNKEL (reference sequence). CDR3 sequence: CASSQTLTVQETQYF. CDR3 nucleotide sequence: TGTGCCAGCAGCCAAACTCTGACAGTCCAAGAGACCCAGTACTTC.

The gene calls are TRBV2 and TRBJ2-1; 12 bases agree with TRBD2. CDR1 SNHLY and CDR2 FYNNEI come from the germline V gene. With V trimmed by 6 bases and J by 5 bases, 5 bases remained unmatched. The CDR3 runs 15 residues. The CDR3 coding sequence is TGTGCCAGCAGGGCTCTAGCGGGAGGGAACAATGAGCAGTTCTTC. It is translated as CASRALAGGNNEQFF.

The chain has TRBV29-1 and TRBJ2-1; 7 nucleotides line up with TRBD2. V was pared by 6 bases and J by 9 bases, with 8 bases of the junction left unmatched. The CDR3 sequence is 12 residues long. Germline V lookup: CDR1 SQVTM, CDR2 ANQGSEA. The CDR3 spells CSVNRGDREQFF. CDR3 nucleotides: TGCAGCGTCAATCGGGGGGATCGTGAGCAGTTCTTC.

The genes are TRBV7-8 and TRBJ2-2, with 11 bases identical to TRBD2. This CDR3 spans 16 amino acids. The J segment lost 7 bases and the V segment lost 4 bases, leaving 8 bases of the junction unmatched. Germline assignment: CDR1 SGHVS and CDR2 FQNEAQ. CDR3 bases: TGTGCCAGCAGCTGGTTAGCGGGGGGGCCAAACGGGGAGCTGTTTTTT. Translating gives CASSWLAGGPNGELFF. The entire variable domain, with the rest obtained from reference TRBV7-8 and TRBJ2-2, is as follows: GAGVSQSPRYKVAKRGQDVALRCDPISGHVSLFWYQQALGQGPEFLTYFQNEAQLDKSGLPSDRFFAERPEGSVSTLKIQRTQQEDSAVYLCASSWLAGGPNGELFFGEGSRLTVL.